What follows describes a single TCR beta chain. Its antigen remains unknown. This sample is part of a study of cytomegalovirus exposure and HLA in healthy donors. The study, taken as a whole, reports: When a later analysis compared HLA-associated TCR beta chains with equally common others, the HLA-associated chains turned out to be more clonally expanded and to have lower generation probabilities. Per published reports, the classifier diagnosed cytomegalovirus status with high specificity and sensitivity. CMV serostatus was the only immune exposure information that was available. The study labeled 180 or so TCR beta chains cytomegalovirus-associated.

Trimming pared 4 bases from V and 4 bases from J, leaving 10 bases between. The CDR3 has 13 amino acids. Per germline, CDR1 SEHNR and CDR2 FQNEAQ (reference sequence). The study ran its PCR with 60 Vbeta and 13 Jbeta primers. The assay was immunoSEQ multiplex PCR, and TCRdb's table has in-frame clones only and misses some. This sample carries 110,000 to 150,000 clones, over 70% of them seen once, and the ten largest clones take 1.5% to 2%. The sample taken for sequencing was PBMCs. The chain combines TRBV7-9 with TRBJ1-1; D perhaps matches TRBD1 (5 bases). This sequence was found in a woman between 40 and 55 years old in good health and CMV-seronegative. The CDR3 DNA reads TGTGCCAGCAGCTCGGGGGGGTTCACTGAAGCTTTCTTT. Amino acid sequence: CASSSGGFTEAFF. The full variable domain, rest sourced from reference TRBV7-9 and TRBJ1-1, is DTGVSQNPRHKITKRGQNVTFRCDPISEHNRLYWYRQTLGQGPEFLTYFQNEAQLEKSRLLSDRFSAERPKGSFSTLEIQRTEQGDSAMYLCASSSGGFTEAFFGQGTRLTVV.